Sequencing of this T cell receptor (beta chain) was carried out in a study of cytomegalovirus exposure and HLA in healthy donors. Whole-study findings and limits: One cluster of highly shared sequence variants probably arose as a sequencing artifact.

In the case of this clone: What it binds is not known.

With 60 Vbeta and 13 Jbeta primers, the PCR was carried out. Assay: immunoSEQ multiplex PCR; the TCRdb copy retains only in-frame clones and omits some. Of about 160,000 clones listed, 79% were seen once; the top ten hold roughly 6.8%. V was shortened by 2 bases and J by 0 bases, with 8 bases between the two germline ends. Germline V lookup: CDR1 SNHLY, CDR2 FYNNEI. CDR3 length equals 15 residues. The chain recombines TRBV2 with TRBJ2-1; possible D gene TRBD2, 6 bases. Sequenced sample: PBMCs. This sequence was found in a man in his fifties in good health and CMV-seropositive. The CDR3 reads CASSESGPSYNEQFF. The CDR3 coding sequence is TGTGCCAGCAGTGAAAGCGGGCCCTCCTACAATGAGCAGTTCTTC.